The present T cell receptor (beta chain) was sequenced within a study of blood T cell repertoires in COVID-19. Study details: Whether acute or convalescent, the COVID-19 samples came from the United States, Italy and Spain.

The CDR3 extends over 13 amino acids. CDR1 LNHDA and CDR2 SQIVND come from the germline V gene (reference sequence). V was trimmed by 7 bases and J by 4 bases, leaving 11 bases between them. In the authors' workflow: Amplifying reference gene primers gave estimates of nucleated cell counts. The repertoire was sequenced with immunoSEQ multiplex PCR; TCRdb's copy has only in-frame clones and lacks some. V and J calls and clone size are as listed in that table; D and trimming were resolved from the DNA. The table shows 310,000 or so clones, with more than 75% occurring only once. The specimen was peripheral blood. This TCR derives from a woman aged 50 to 60 with acute or convalescent COVID-19. V usage is TRBV19 and J usage is TRBJ1-5; D perhaps matches TRBD1 (5 bases). The CDR3 spells CASNPQGNQPQHF. DNA for the CDR3: TGTGCCAGTAATCCTCAGGGAAATCAGCCCCAGCATTTT.